This T cell receptor beta chain is from a study of T cells after yellow fever vaccination. Study-wide findings and caveats: Only a small proportion of the clonotypes turned up in both the CD4 and the CD8 compartments, likely arising from convergent recombination. A weaker but faster secondary response was observed, peaking on day 5 versus 15.

In TCRdb, the 5' RACE reads were re-called with MiXCR into one record per CDR3 protein. The table lists approximately 300,000 distinct CDR3 sequences, around 10% of them singletons, with approximately 3.3% in the top ten. For this clonotype: Its cognate antigen is unknown.

The receptor was isolated from a man between 18 and 35 years old who received the YFV17D yellow fever vaccine. The material sequenced was CD4+ T cells sorted from PBMCs, taken 45 days after the yellow fever booster vaccination.

CDR3 residues: CASSLSASPYGYTF. CDR3 nucleotides: TGTGCCAGCAGCCTGTCGGCGAGTCCCTATGGCTACACCTTC. The chain uses TRBV5-4 and TRBJ1-2; the D is unclear. Germline V gene lookup returns CDR1 SGHNT and CDR2 YYREEE (reference sequence). V lost 4 bases to trimming and J lost 4 bases, with 14 bases between them. The CDR3 runs 14 residues. Variable domain in full (rest from reference TRBV5-4 and TRBJ1-2): ETGVTQSPTHLIKTRGQQVTLRCSSQSGHNTVSWYQQALGQGPQFIFQYYREEENGRGNFPPRFSGLQFPNYSSELNVNALELDDSALYLCASSLSASPYGYTFGSGTRLTVV.